The clone carrying this T cell receptor (beta chain) has a count of ten or more. The antigen is not known. The read finishes 3 residues shy of the CDR3 end, and the germline J gene is used to complete it. Each donor provided about 4.5 to 8.5 ml of heparinized whole blood. The record originates from a study of T cell clonality in common variable immunodeficiency. Points from the study as a whole: Reportedly, TCR beta sequences from common variable immunodeficiency showed fewer deletions and N-nucleotide insertions.

With V trimmed by 3 bases and J by 1 base, 9 bases remained unmatched. This CDR3 region has 17 residues. Germline-derived CDR1 and CDR2 are SGHVS and FQNEAQ. The method was immunoSEQ multiplex PCR; TCRdb's version includes in-frame clones alone and lacks a portion of them. Found here are about 28,000 clones, no singletons; the ten largest cover 3.2%. The chain carries TRBV7-8 and TRBJ1-5, with 7 positions matching TRBD1. Sequencing was performed on peripheral blood mononuclear cells. The sequence came from a human donor with common variable immunodeficiency. CDR3 residues: CASSLRQGLGSNQPQHF. CDR3 DNA (partial): TGTGCCAGCAGCTTGAGACAGGGCTTAGGAAGCAATCAGCCC. Based on the CDR3 plus reference TRBV7-8 and TRBJ1-5, the full variable domain is GAGVSQSPRYKVAKRGQDVALRCDPISGHVSLFWYQQALGQGPEFLTYFQNEAQLDKSGLPSDRFFAERPEGSVSTLKIQRTQQEDSAVYLCASSLRQGLGSNQPQHFGDGTRLSIL.